Each of the 29 T cell receptor beta chains below was sequenced from the same sample in a study of blood T cell repertoires in COVID-19. Sequenced by immunoSEQ multiplex PCR; TCRdb stores in-frame clones only, minus some. The table includes about 50,000 clones, around nine tenths detected once. Source material: peripheral blood. These receptors all come from a human donor in a cohort sampled during active COVID-19.

The V and J genes are TRBV15 and TRBJ1-6; the D gene is possibly TRBD1 (5 bases). The CDR3 consists of 14 residues. Germline CDR1 is LNHNV and CDR2 is YYDKDF (reference sequence). The germline V and J ends were trimmed by 8 bases and 7 bases, with 15 bases remaining between them. The DNA for the CDR3 is TGTGCCACCCGCTGGCAGGGAGGAAATTCACCCCTCCACTTT. Translating gives CATRWQGGNSPLHF.

V gene TRBV5-1 combines with J gene TRBJ1-2; possibly TRBD1 for D (5 bases). The CDR3 covers 15 residues. The V gene lost 0 bases and the J gene lost 2 bases, with 11 bases spanning the gap. Germline CDR1 SGHRS, CDR2 YFSETQ. The CDR3 DNA follows: TGCGCCAGCAGCTTGGTGGGGGGGTTGAACTATGGCTACACCTTC. Translating gives CASSLVGGLNYGYTF.

This clone was seen only a few times. The rearrangement links TRBV7-9 to TRBJ2-7; 8 bases line up with TRBD2. The CDR3 is 17 residues long. Germline-derived CDR1 and CDR2 are SEHNR and FQNEAQ (reference sequence). The V gene end was trimmed by 5 bases and the J gene end by 0 bases; junction bases not matched to a gene: 12. Here the CDR3 reads CASSLPSTSAVSYEQYF. CDR3 sequence (DNA): TGTGCCAGCAGCCTGCCGTCGACTAGCGCAGTCTCCTACGAGCAGTACTTC. The entire variable domain, with the rest obtained from reference TRBV7-9 and TRBJ2-7, is as follows: DTGVSQNPRHKITKRGQNVTFRCDPISEHNRLYWYRQTLGQGPEFLTYFQNEAQLEKSRLLSDRFSAERPKGSFSTLEIQRTEQGDSAMYLCASSLPSTSAVSYEQYFGPGTRLTVT.

The chain joins TRBV9 to TRBJ2-7; 7 nucleotides match TRBD2. The germline gives CDR1 SGDLS, CDR2 YYNGEE. The CDR3 spans 16 residues. V lost 0 bases to trimming and J lost 6 bases; unmatched junction nucleotides: 12. CDR3 region: CASSVDLRAGLSEQYV. CDR3 DNA: TGTGCCAGCAGCGTAGACTTACGAGCGGGATTATCCGAGCAGTACGTC.

The rearrangement joins TRBV28 to TRBJ2-3; 7 bases agree with TRBD2. The CDR3 is 16 residues long. Trimming took 1 base from V and 0 from J; bases not matched to a gene: 4. CDR1 and CDR2 from the germline V gene are MDHEN and SYDVKM. In DNA form, the CDR3 reads TGTGCCAGCAGTTTATACGCTAGCGGAAGCACAGATACGCAGTATTTT. Its translation: CASSLYASGSTDTQYF.

The rearrangement links TRBV7-9 to TRBJ2-6, with 11 bases matching TRBD1. J gave up 1 base and V 8 bases, and 10 bases lay outside the gene matches. Germline lookup yields CDR1 SEHNR and CDR2 FQNEAQ (reference sequence). The CDR3 sequence is 18 residues long. The CDR3 loop reads CASLQWTGGASGANVLTF. DNA of the CDR3: TGTGCCAGCCTGCAGTGGACAGGGGGCGCGTCTGGGGCCAACGTCCTGACTTTC.

The J gene is TRBJ1-2, the V gene TRBV30; 10 bases agree with TRBD1. J gave up 3 bases and V 3 bases, and 4 bases lay outside the gene matches. The V gene's germline CDR1 is GTSNPN and CDR2 SVGIG (reference sequence). CDR3 length: 14 amino acids. CDR3 DNA: TGTGCCTGGAGAGAGACAGGGGGCGACTATGGCTACACCTTC. Protein product: CAWRETGGDYGYTF.

This clone is a singleton in its sample. This chain uses TRBV15 with TRBJ2-7, with D possibly being TRBD2 (6 bases). CDR3 length equals 15 residues. Trimming stripped 3 bases from V and 3 bases from J, with 15 bases between. Looked up from germline, CDR1 is LNHNV and CDR2 is YYDKDF (reference sequence). The CDR3 spells CATSSRGATFYEQYF. DNA of the CDR3: TGTGCCACCAGCAGCCGCGGGGCCACCTTCTACGAGCAGTACTTC.

The chain couples TRBV5-6 to TRBJ1-3; 10 positions match TRBD1. Germline V lookup: CDR1 SGHDT, CDR2 YYEEEE. V lost 4 bases to trimming and J lost 2 bases; unmatched junction nucleotides: 6. There are 16 residues in the CDR3. Here the CDR3 reads CASSVRDRGTGNTIYF. CDR3 in DNA: TGTGCCAGCAGCGTCCGGGACAGGGGTACTGGAAACACCATATATTTT.

This chain connects TRBV6-1 to TRBJ2-7, with TRBD1 as a possible D gene (6 bases). V lost 2 bases and J lost 3, with 14 bases in between. The CDR3 is 15 amino acids. Germline lookup yields CDR1 MNHNS and CDR2 SASEGT. CDR3 in DNA: TGTGCCAGCAGTGAAACTTACAGGGAAAACTACGAGCAGTACTTC. Protein product: CASSETYRENYEQYF.

The J gene is TRBJ2-7, the V gene TRBV4-2; 12 bases are shared with TRBD2. CDR1 is LGHNA and CDR2 is YNFKEQ in the germline V gene. Unmatched junction bases numbered 5, after V lost 4 bases and J lost 4 bases. This CDR3 has 15 amino acids. CDR3 nucleotides: TGTGCCAGCAGCCCGACTAGCGGGAGTCCGTACGAGCAGTACTTC. It encodes CASSPTSGSPYEQYF.

This chain joins TRBV15 and TRBJ1-3; the D is unclear. The CDR3 contains 15 residues. Germline V lookup: CDR1 LNHNV, CDR2 YYDKDF (reference sequence). Trimming stripped 0 bases from V and 4 bases from J, with 10 bases between. The CDR3 loop reads CATSRETLQGNTIYF. The CDR3 DNA is TGTGCCACCAGCAGAGAAACCTTACAGGGAAACACCATATATTTT.

By share of the sample, this clone is medium-sized. The chain links TRBV7-9 to TRBJ2-3; possible D gene TRBD2, 6 bases. The CDR3 totals 15 residues. Germline CDR1 SEHNR, CDR2 FQNEAQ (reference sequence). Deletions cut 2 bases from V and 4 bases from J, with 13 bases between. The DNA of the CDR3 is TGTGCCAGCAGCTTAATCCGGCGGGGAGCAGATACGCAGTATTTT. This codes for CASSLIRRGADTQYF.

The chain couples TRBV27 to TRBJ1-1; D is ambiguous. Germline CDR1 MNHEY, CDR2 SMNVEV (reference sequence). The CDR3 covers 16 residues. V was cut by 4 bases and J by 1 base, with 16 bases left in between. Here the CDR3 reads CASSSGRAGPNTEAFF. DNA for the CDR3: TGTGCCAGCAGTTCCGGAAGGGCGGGTCCGAACACTGAAGCTTTCTTT.

The chain couples TRBV9 to TRBJ1-1, with D unclear. The CDR3 is 17 residues long. V was trimmed by 3 bases and J by 0 bases, leaving 18 bases between them. Germline lookup yields CDR1 SGDLS and CDR2 YYNGEE. CDR3 sequence: CASSAGGAKAMNTEAFF. CDR3 sequence (DNA): TGTGCCAGCAGCGCCGGAGGTGCCAAAGCCATGAACACTGAAGCTTTCTTT.

This clone was detected only once. The chain recombines TRBV3-1 (or the pseudogene TRBV3-2) with TRBJ2-5, with a tentative D call TRBD1 (5 bases). Trimming removed 0 bases from V and 4 bases from J, with 12 bases in between. Germline assignment: CDR1 LGHDT and CDR2 YNNKEL (reference sequence). The CDR3 extends over 15 amino acids. Written as DNA, the CDR3 is TGTGCCAGCAGCCAAGACAGGGAATCTGGAGAGACCCAGTACTTC. This codes for CASSQDRESGETQYF.

The chain uses TRBV7-2 and TRBJ2-7, with unresolved D. Trimming removed 2 bases at V and 3 bases at J, with 8 bases between. The CDR3 is 13 residues long. Germline CDR1 reads SGHTA; CDR2 reads FQGNSA. The chain's CDR3 is CASSLRRYYEQYV. CDR3 DNA sequence: TGTGCCAGCAGCTTACGGCGGTACTACGAGCAGTACGTC.

DNA for the CDR3: TGTGCCAGTAGCCCTGGCACTAGCATTAGGTACAATGAGCAGTTCTTC. It translates to CASSPGTSIRYNEQFF. V usage is TRBV19 and J usage is TRBJ2-1; weak D call: TRBD2 (6 bases). V was pared by 6 bases and J by 4 bases, with 19 bases between. The CDR3 covers 16 residues. Germline V gene sequence: CDR1 LNHDA, CDR2 SQIVND (reference sequence).

This chain joins TRBV6-6 and TRBJ2-7; tentative D call: TRBD2 (5 bases). Trimming removed 2 bases at V and 7 bases at J, with 12 bases between. This CDR3 contains 13 residues. Germline V CDR1 and CDR2: MNHNY, SVGAGI (reference sequence). The CDR3 protein is CASSYPGVREQYV. The CDR3 coding sequence is TGTGCCAGCAGTTACCCCGGGGTGAGGGAGCAGTACGTC.

This clone was picked up a small number of times. DNA for the CDR3: TGTGCCAGTTCTCGAACCGCGCCCACCAATCAGCCCCAGCATTTT. Amino acids: CASSRTAPTNQPQHF. The chain combines TRBV19 with TRBJ1-5; D is ambiguous. CDR1 is LNHDA, CDR2 SQIVND, per germline (reference sequence). CDR3 length: 15 amino acids. Between the trimmed V and J ends, which lost 8 bases and 3 bases, there was a span of 17 bases.

This clone was found a few times. This chain joins TRBV27 and TRBJ2-7, with TRBD1 identical over 7 bases. Germline trimming cut 6 bases from V and 2 bases from J; bases unmatched to any gene: 10. The germline CDR1 and CDR2 sequences are MNHEY and SMNVEV (reference sequence). The CDR3 covers 15 residues. The CDR3 coding sequence is TGTGCCAGCAGCCCCGACAGGGCCTCTACCTACGAGCAGTACGTC. This encodes CASSPDRASTYEQYV.

The V gene is TRBV3-1 (or the pseudogene TRBV3-2), the J gene TRBJ2-7; D is undetermined. This CDR3 spans 13 amino acids. The V gene lost 0 bases and the J gene lost 6 bases, with 9 bases spanning the gap. The V gene's germline CDR1 is LGHDT and CDR2 YNNKEL (reference sequence). CDR3 region: CASSQDPPSEQYF. For the CDR3, the DNA is TGTGCCAGCAGCCAAGATCCCCCATCCGAGCAGTACTTC.

The chain uses TRBV28 and TRBJ2-7, with 8 bases matching TRBD1. The CDR3 extends over 15 amino acids. J lost 1 base, V lost 4 bases, and 6 bases had no gene match. Looked up from germline, CDR1 is MDHEN and CDR2 is SYDVKM. CDR3 nucleotides: TGTGCCAGCAGTTCCGACAGGGGACCATCCTACGAGCAGTACTTC. It encodes CASSSDRGPSYEQYF.

The chain combines TRBV7-2 with TRBJ2-1; D possibly corresponds to TRBD2 (5 bases). Trimming left V 1 base short and J 0 bases short, with 10 bases between. The CDR3 runs 16 residues. CDR1 and CDR2 (germline): SGHTA, FQGNSA. CDR3 sequence: CASSLGGPSSYNEQFF. The CDR3 coding sequence is TGTGCCAGCAGCTTAGGAGGGCCGAGCTCCTACAATGAGCAGTTCTTC. The full variable domain, rest sourced from reference TRBV7-2 and TRBJ2-1, is GAGVSQSPSNKVTEKGKDVELRCDPISGHTALYWYRQSLGQGLEFLIYFQGNSAPDKSGLPSDRFSAERTGGSVSTLTIQRTQQEDSAVYLCASSLGGPSSYNEQFFGPGTRLTVL.

The V and J genes are TRBV4-1 and TRBJ2-7, with TRBD1 matching over 7 bases. The CDR3 length is 16 residues. V shed 1 base and J 3 bases; nucleotides not matched to a gene: 9. The germline gives CDR1 MGHRA, CDR2 YSYEKL. The CDR3 here is CASSQVATGNNYEQYF. The DNA of the CDR3 is TGCGCCAGCAGCCAAGTGGCGACAGGGAACAACTACGAGCAGTACTTC.

The chain is built from TRBV20-1 and TRBJ2-5; 7 bases agree with TRBD2. With V trimmed by 8 bases and J by 5 bases, 5 bases remained unmatched. The CDR3 has 11 residues. Germline CDR1 is DFQATT and CDR2 is SNEGSKA (reference sequence). The CDR3 DNA is TGCAGTTGGGGGGGTTTTGAGACCCAGTACTTC. The encoded protein is CSWGGFETQYF.

This chain links TRBV19 with TRBJ1-2; TRBD1 aligns across 7 bases. Germline CDR1 LNHDA, CDR2 SQIVND (reference sequence). J lost 4 bases, V lost 6 bases, and 5 bases had no gene match. This CDR3 contains 13 residues. CDR3 region: CASSGQAAYGYTF. CDR3 in DNA: TGTGCCAGTAGCGGACAGGCGGCCTATGGCTACACCTTC.

The CDR3 nucleotides read TGTGCCAGCAGTTGGCTCAGGACAGCCTCGAGCTACACCTTC. Translation gives CASSWLRTASSYTF. The V call is TRBV27, the J call TRBJ1-2; D perhaps matches TRBD1 (6 bases). Per germline, CDR1 MNHEY and CDR2 SMNVEV (reference sequence). V dropped 4 bases and J dropped 9 bases, with 18 bases sitting between them. CDR3 length: 14 residues.

V is TRBV4-1 and J is TRBJ1-3, with 8 bases identical to TRBD1. CDR1 is MGHRA and CDR2 is YSYEKL in the germline V gene. V trimming: 0 bases; J trimming: 4 bases; junction bases outside the gene matches: 11. The CDR3 totals 18 residues. The DNA for the CDR3 is TGCGCCAGCAGCCAAGAATATCTCCAGGGGGCACAGGGAAACACCATATATTTT. Residues: CASSQEYLQGAQGNTIYF.